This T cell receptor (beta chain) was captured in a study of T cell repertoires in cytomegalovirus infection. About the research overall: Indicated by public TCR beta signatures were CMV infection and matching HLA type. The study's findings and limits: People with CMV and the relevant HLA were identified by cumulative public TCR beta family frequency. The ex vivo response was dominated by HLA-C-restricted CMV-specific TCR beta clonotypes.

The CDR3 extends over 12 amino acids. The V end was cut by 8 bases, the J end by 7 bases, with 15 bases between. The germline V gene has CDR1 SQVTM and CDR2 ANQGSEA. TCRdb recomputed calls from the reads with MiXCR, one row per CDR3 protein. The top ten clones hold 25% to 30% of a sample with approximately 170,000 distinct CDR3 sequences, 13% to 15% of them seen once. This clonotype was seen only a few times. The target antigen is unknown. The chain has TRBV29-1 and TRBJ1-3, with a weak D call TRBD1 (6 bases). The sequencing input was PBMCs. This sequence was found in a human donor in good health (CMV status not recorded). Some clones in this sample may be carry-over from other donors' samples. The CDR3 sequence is CSITGGSNTIYF. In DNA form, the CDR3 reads TGCAGCATCACGGGGGGCAGTAACACCATATATTTT.